Below, 15 T cell receptor beta chains from the same sample are listed, as sequenced in a study of blood T cell repertoires in COVID-19. Profiling relied on immunoSEQ multiplex PCR, and the TCRdb table lists in-frame clones only, not all of them. The data hold some 320,000 clones, with about 89% observed a single time. Sequences were obtained from PBMCs or T cells enriched from blood (not recorded which). These receptors originate from a woman aged 25 to 39 who had recovered from COVID-19.

This chain uses TRBV14 with TRBJ2-3; 9 nucleotides line up with TRBD2. CDR3 length: 17 residues. Germline CDR1 SGHDN, CDR2 FVKESK. The V segment lost 4 bases and the J segment 0 bases; nucleotides outside the gene matches: 8. The CDR3 nucleotides read TGTGCCAGCAGCCGAAAAACGACTAGCGGAAGCACAGATACGCAGTATTTT. Encoded protein: CASSRKTTSGSTDTQYF.

V and J are TRBV18 and TRBJ2-7, with 7 bases lining up with TRBD1. V was pared by 2 bases and J by 4 bases, with 5 bases of the junction left unmatched. Germline lookup yields CDR1 KGHSH and CDR2 LQKENI. This CDR3 has 14 residues. Here the CDR3 reads CASSPSTGSYEQYF. The CDR3 bases are TGTGCCAGCTCACCATCGACAGGGAGTTACGAGCAGTACTTC.

This chain links TRBV12-3 or TRBV12-4 with TRBJ1-4; D is perhaps TRBD1 (5 bases). Trimming removed 5 bases at V and 8 bases at J, with 12 bases between. The CDR3 spans 13 residues. CDR3 DNA sequence: TGTGCCAGCAGTGGGTCCAGGGTGGAAAAACTGTTTTTT. It yields the protein CASSGSRVEKLFF.

This clone was picked up one time. The rearrangement uses TRBV7-3 and TRBJ2-3; the D gene is possibly TRBD2 (7 bases). Per the germline V gene, CDR1 is SGHTA and CDR2 is FQGTGA. Trimming left V 5 bases short and J 1 base short, with 16 bases between. The CDR3 length is 16 residues. The CDR3 sequence: CASSVGGGLGTDTQYF. CDR3 in DNA: TGTGCCAGCAGCGTAGGGGGGGGCCTCGGCACAGATACGCAGTATTTT. Drawing the rest from reference TRBV7-3 and TRBJ2-3, the complete variable domain is GAGVSQTPSNKVTEKGKYVELRCDPISGHTALYWYRQSLGQGPEFLIYFQGTGAADDSGLPNDRFFAVRPEGSVSTLKIQRTERGDSAVYLCASSVGGGLGTDTQYFGPGTRLTVL.

The chain employs TRBV6-5 and TRBJ2-3; 9 nucleotides match TRBD2. CDR1 MNHEY and CDR2 SVGAGI come from the germline V gene. Trimming removed 8 bases from V and 8 bases from J; junction bases left unmatched: 11. CDR3 length: 14 amino acids. For the CDR3, the DNA is TGTGCCAGCCATAGCCAAAGGACTAGCGTTACGCAGTATTTT. Translated: CASHSQRTSVTQYF.

CDR3 region: CASSPDRVGYETQYF. In DNA, the CDR3 is TGCGCCAGCAGCCCGGACAGGGTTGGATACGAGACCCAGTACTTC. The J gene is TRBJ2-5, the V gene TRBV5-1, with 8 bases identical to TRBD1. CDR1 SGHRS and CDR2 YFSETQ come from the germline V gene. This CDR3 comprises 15 residues. Trimming cost V 4 bases and J 5 bases; bases outside gene matches: 10.

The chain links TRBV9 to TRBJ1-2; 8 nucleotides match TRBD1. V shed 3 bases and J 0 bases; nucleotides not matched to a gene: 4. Germline V gene sequence: CDR1 SGDLS, CDR2 YYNGEE. This CDR3 comprises 15 residues. The CDR3 is CASSAETGANYGYTF. The CDR3, as DNA: TGTGCCAGCAGCGCAGAGACAGGGGCTAACTATGGCTACACCTTC.

The chain uses TRBV4-3 and TRBJ2-1, with 14 bases matching TRBD2. Per the germline V gene, CDR1 is LGHNA and CDR2 is YSLEER. Losses at the gene ends were 0 bases for V and 10 bases for J; bases not matched to a gene: 17. The CDR3 runs 20 residues. The CDR3 loop is CASSQEVATSGGVSLREQFF. In DNA, the CDR3 is TGCGCCAGCAGCCAAGAAGTTGCGACTAGCGGGGGGGTATCCTTGAGAGAGCAGTTCTTC.

This clone turned up a few times. The rearrangement links TRBV18 to TRBJ2-7, with a possible D match to TRBD1 (6 bases). Germline-derived CDR1 and CDR2 are KGHSH and LQKENI. The ends were cut back, 3 bases at V and 2 bases at J, with 8 bases in the middle. The CDR3 consists of 13 residues. The chain's CDR3 is CASSPDSTYEQYF. DNA for the CDR3: TGTGCCAGCTCACCGGACAGTACCTACGAGCAGTACTTC.

This sequence joins TRBV7-2 and TRBJ1-3; D not resolved. V gave up 2 bases and J gave up 0 bases, with 11 bases separating them. From germline, CDR1 is SGHTA and CDR2 FQGNSA. The CDR3 covers 16 residues. In nucleotides, the CDR3 is TGTGCCAGCAGCTTATCGAGGATGAGCTCTGGAAACACCATATATTTT. Protein product: CASSLSRMSSGNTIYF.

The CDR3 is CASSFSGLAGYEQYF. CDR3 DNA sequence: TGTGCCAGCAGCTTTTCAGGACTAGCGGGCTACGAGCAGTACTTC. V gene TRBV7-2 combines with J gene TRBJ2-7; 11 nucleotides line up with TRBD2. The CDR3 covers 15 residues. The germline gives CDR1 SGHTA, CDR2 FQGNSA. The V gene end was trimmed by 3 bases and the J gene end by 3 bases; junction bases not matched to a gene: 4.

This clone was detected only a few times. The genes are TRBV6-5 and TRBJ1-1, with D perhaps matching TRBD1 (5 bases). The germline gives CDR1 MNHEY, CDR2 SVGAGI. V lost 4 bases to trimming and J lost 1 base, with 13 bases between them. The CDR3 has 15 residues. In DNA, the CDR3 is TGTGCCAGCAGTTCAGCCGGGGGTTGGAACACTGAAGCTTTCTTT. Translated: CASSSAGGWNTEAFF.

The V gene is TRBV30, the J gene TRBJ1-1; D remains ambiguous. V was clipped by 8 bases and J by 3 bases, with 13 bases between them. The CDR3 has 12 residues. Per germline, CDR1 GTSNPN and CDR2 SVGIG (reference sequence). CDR3 DNA: TGTGCCGGGCTAAGGGAGTACACTGAAGCTTTCTTT. It yields the protein CAGLREYTEAFF.

A word on this clone: Additional DNA sequences in this sample encode the identical CDR3. The chain uses TRBV5-1 and TRBJ2-3, with D perhaps TRBD1 (6 bases). The V end was cut by 2 bases, the J end by 5 bases, with 9 bases between. The CDR3 contains 13 residues. Per germline, CDR1 SGHRS and CDR2 YFSETQ. CDR3 in amino acids: CASSFWGRDTQYF. For the CDR3, the DNA is TGCGCCAGCAGCTTTTGGGGGCGAGATACGCAGTATTTT.

This chain uses TRBV6-2 or TRBV6-3 with TRBJ1-2; TRBD1 agrees at 7 bases. CDR3 length: 15 residues. With 5 bases clipped from V and 1 base from J, the junction kept 7 bases outside the gene matches. Germline V CDR1 and CDR2: MNHEY, SVGEGT. The CDR3 DNA is TGTGCCAGCAGTAAAGTGGACAGGCTTAACTATGGCTACACCTTC. Translated: CASSKVDRLNYGYTF.